These 8 T cell receptor beta chains originate from one sample sequenced in a study of blood T cell repertoires in COVID-19. The protocol was immunoSEQ multiplex PCR, while the TCRdb copy is restricted to in-frame clones and leaves out a portion. The sample lists 90,000 to 100,000 clones, 70% to 90% occurring once. Sequencing input: peripheral blood. The receptors here all came from a man older than 75 with acute or convalescent COVID-19.

This rearrangement joins TRBV19 to TRBJ1-1; D ambiguous. This CDR3 has 12 amino acids. Germline V gene sequence: CDR1 LNHDA, CDR2 SQIVND (reference sequence). V lost 1 base and J lost 7, with 7 bases in between. The CDR3 DNA reads as TGTGCCAGTAGTATAGGAGTCCTTGAAGCTTTCTTT. Amino acids: CASSIGVLEAFF.

The chain joins TRBV15 to TRBJ2-3; no clear D gene. Looked up from germline, CDR1 is LNHNV and CDR2 is YYDKDF (reference sequence). This CDR3 is built from 17 residues. Trimming took off 0 bases at V and 0 bases at J, with 13 bases between the two ends. The CDR3: CATSRDRNGGSTDTQYF. CDR3 nucleotide sequence: TGTGCCACCAGCAGAGATCGGAACGGCGGTAGCACAGATACGCAGTATTTT.

The genes are TRBV12-5 and TRBJ2-3, with D unresolved. CDR3 size: 12 residues. V dropped 3 bases and J dropped 6 bases, with 7 bases sitting between them. In germline, CDR1 is LGHNT, CDR2 FRNRAP. CDR3 bases: TGTGCTAGTGGTTTAGACGGGGATACGCAGTATTTT. Its protein product is CASGLDGDTQYF. The entire variable domain, with the rest obtained from reference TRBV12-5 and TRBJ2-3, is as follows: DARVTQTPRHKVTEMGQEVTMRCQPILGHNTVFWYRQTMMQGLELLAYFRNRAPLDDSGMPKDRFSAEMPDATLATLKIQPSEPRDSAVYFCASGLDGDTQYFGPGTRLTVL.

This clone was counted between two and nine times. This chain uses TRBV5-1 with TRBJ2-7, with 7 bases lining up with TRBD2. J was trimmed by 2 bases and V by 4 bases; bases with no gene match: 12. The CDR3 totals 16 residues. Germline CDR1 reads SGHRS; CDR2 reads YFSETQ. The CDR3 spells CASSKGPGEGTYEQYF. The CDR3 DNA reads TGCGCCAGCAGCAAAGGTCCCGGGGAGGGGACCTACGAGCAGTACTTC.

This clone was observed a few times. The chain links TRBV27 to TRBJ1-4, with a weak D call TRBD1 (5 bases). Per germline, CDR1 MNHEY and CDR2 SMNVEV (reference sequence). Trimming cost V 5 bases and J 8 bases, with 12 bases left between them. The CDR3 consists of 13 residues. The CDR3 reads CASSLAGREKLFF. The CDR3 region has the DNA TGTGCCAGCAGTCTGGCAGGGCGCGAAAAACTGTTTTTT.

This rearrangement joins TRBV19 to TRBJ1-2; D perhaps matches TRBD1 (6 bases). Germline V CDR1 and CDR2: LNHDA, SQIVND (reference sequence). V dropped 2 bases and J dropped 2 bases, with 12 bases sitting between them. This CDR3 region has 15 residues. CDR3: CASSITWDKNYGYTF. The DNA for the CDR3 is TGTGCCAGTAGTATAACTTGGGACAAGAACTATGGCTACACCTTC. Full variable domain (remainder filled in from reference TRBV19 and TRBJ1-2): DGGITQSPKYLFRKEGQNVTLSCEQNLNHDAMYWYRQDPGQGLRLIYYSQIVNDFQKGDIAEGYSVSREKKESFPLTVTSAQKNPTAFYLCASSITWDKNYGYTFGSGTRLTVV.

The chain couples TRBV7-9 to TRBJ1-1; a weak D match, TRBD1 (5 bases). The CDR3 has 13 residues. Trimming pared 3 bases from V and 4 bases from J, leaving 9 bases between. CDR1 SEHNR and CDR2 FQNEAQ come from the germline V gene (reference sequence). The CDR3 is CASSFGGVTEAFF. In DNA, the CDR3 is TGTGCCAGCAGCTTTGGGGGGGTCACTGAAGCTTTCTTT.

In this sample, this clone turned up once. The chain combines TRBV7-3 with TRBJ2-1; D possibly corresponds to TRBD1 (5 bases). Trimming removed 1 base at V and 0 bases at J, with 7 bases between. Germline-derived CDR1 and CDR2 are SGHTA and FQGTGA. CDR3 length: 15 amino acids. The DNA of the CDR3 is TGTGCCAGCAGCTTAATGGGGCTCTCCTACAATGAGCAGTTCTTC. This gives the protein CASSLMGLSYNEQFF.